This is a list of T cell receptor beta chains from one sample in a study of long-term antiretroviral therapy in people with HIV. Using immunoSEQ multiplex PCR, the repertoire was profiled, and TCRdb retains in-frame clones only, with some absent. This table has about 39,000 clones, roughly 90% appearing once. The sequences come from unsorted PBMCs, collected 1.2 years after starting antiretroviral therapy. All receptors come from a woman aged 45 to 65 with HIV. Each CDR3 is given with its conserved first and last residue. D genes are given only for firm matches. Expanded clones get a size class; other rows say once, few or many, or leave the size out.

v_call,clone_size,d_call,j_call,cdr3_nt,cdr3_aa
TRBV21-1,.,.,TRBJ1-6,TGTGCCAGCAGCAAAGCGCTTTTGGAGGGGGTCAATAATTCACCCCTCCACTTT,CASSKALLEGVNNSPLHF
TRBV18,.,.,TRBJ2-6,TGTGCCAGCTCAGGACAAAACTCAGGGACTGGGGCCAACGTCCTGACTTTC,CASSGQNSGTGANVLTF
TRBV5-6,.,.,TRBJ1-2,TGTGCCAGCAGCCCTGGACAGAACTATGGCTACACCTTC,CASSPGQNYGYTF
TRBV5-1,.,.,TRBJ2-5,TGCGCCAGCAGCTTGGCAGGGTTCGAGACCCAGTACTTC,CASSLAGFETQYF
TRBV7-2,.,.,TRBJ2-1,TGTGCCAGCAGCTTAGAACAGGGATCTAATGAGCAGTTCTTC,CASSLEQGSNEQFF
TRBV5-6,.,.,TRBJ1-4,TGTGCCAGCAGCTTATTCCTTACTCCCAATGAAAAACTGTTTTTT,CASSLFLTPNEKLFF
TRBV4-2,.,TRBD1,TRBJ2-7,TGTGCCAGCAGCCAAGTCTTTGCCGGGACAGGGCTTAGCGAGCAGTACTTC,CASSQVFAGTGLSEQYF
TRBV4-1,.,.,TRBJ2-3,TGCGCCAGCAGCCAAGGAGTAGGGATCACAGATACGCAGTATTTT,CASSQGVGITDTQYF
TRBV7-2,.,TRBD2,TRBJ2-3,TGTGCCTCCGCTGGGACTAGCGGGGGGGGCACAGATACGCAGTATTTT,CASAGTSGGGTDTQYF
TRBV7-6,.,.,TRBJ1-1,TGTGCCAGCAGCTTAGAGAACACTGAAGCTTTCTTT,CASSLENTEAFF
TRBV4-2,few,TRBD1,TRBJ1-6,TGTGCCAGCAGCCAACAACAGGGGGTCGACAATTCACCCCTCCACTTT,CASSQQQGVDNSPLHF
TRBV6-5,once,.,TRBJ1-2,TGTGCCAGCAGTCGCCTCACGGGGAGGCATGGCTACACCTTC,CASSRLTGRHGYTF
TRBV2,.,.,TRBJ1-5,TGTGCCAGCCAGGGAAATAGCAATCAGCCCCAGCATTTT,CASQGNSNQPQHF
TRBV7-2,.,TRBD1,TRBJ1-5,TGTGCCAGCAGACGTAGCTCCGGGACAGGGGGTAATCAGCCCCAGCATTTT,CASRRSSGTGGNQPQHF
TRBV6-5,once,TRBD2,TRBJ2-5,TGTGCCAGCAGTTGGACTAGCGGGGGGGGTCAAGAGACCCAGTACTTC,CASSWTSGGGQETQYF
TRBV6-1,.,.,TRBJ2-3,TGTGCCAGCAGTGAAATCGTACAGGTAGCGCAGTATTTT,CASSEIVQVAQYF
TRBV5-1,.,.,TRBJ2-7,TGCGCCAGCAGCTTGGGGGCTGGTGAAACCTACGAGCAGTACTTC,CASSLGAGETYEQYF
TRBV6-1,few,.,TRBJ1-2,TGTGCCAGCACTCTCCGAGGAGTCCTTTATGGCTACACCTTC,CASTLRGVLYGYTF
TRBV19,once,.,TRBJ1-3,TGTGCCAGTAGTACCCAGGATGTCTCTGGAAACACCATATATTTT,CASSTQDVSGNTIYF
TRBV14,.,.,TRBJ1-6,TGTGCCAGCAGCCTGGGAACTAATTCACCCCTCCACTTT,CASSLGTNSPLHF
TRBV2,.,.,TRBJ2-5,TGTGCCAGCAGTGTGGGGGGCCCCCAAGAGACCCAGTACTTC,CASSVGGPQETQYF
TRBV5-1,few,TRBD2,TRBJ2-7,TGCGCCAGCAGCTCGCCGACTAGCGGGGGGGTGTACGAGCAGTACTTC,CASSSPTSGGVYEQYF
TRBV5-4,.,.,TRBJ2-2,TGTGCCAGCAGCCCCTCAGGGACCACCGGGGAGCTGTTTTTT,CASSPSGTTGELFF
TRBV19,.,.,TRBJ2-7,TGTGCCAGTAGTCCCACGGGGCCAGGGACGGACGAGCAGTACTTC,CASSPTGPGTDEQYF
TRBV28,.,TRBD1,TRBJ1-2,TGTGCCAGCAGTCCCCTCTATGGGACAGGGGGCGCGAACTATGGCTACACCTTC,CASSPLYGTGGANYGYTF
TRBV28,.,.,TRBJ2-7,TGTGCCAGCAGCCCCAGGGTCTACGAGCAGTACTTC,CASSPRVYEQYF
TRBV7-2,.,TRBD2,TRBJ2-5,TGTGCCAGCAGCTTCCGGGGGGGGGCCGGGGAGACCCAGTACTTC,CASSFRGGAGETQYF
TRBV19,few,TRBD1,TRBJ1-1,TGTGCCAGTAGTATAGATTTTGAGGGGGCGGCAGCTTTCTTT,CASSIDFEGAAAFF
TRBV6-1,few,TRBD1,TRBJ2-7,TGTGCCAGCAGTGAAAAAAGGACAGGAGATCGCCCCTACGAGCAGTACTTC,CASSEKRTGDRPYEQYF
TRBV5-6,.,.,TRBJ1-2,TGTGCCAGCAGCGTATACAGGGTTAACTATGGCTACACCTTC,CASSVYRVNYGYTF
TRBV7-9,.,.,TRBJ1-4,TGTGCCAGCAGCTTATGGGCCCAGGGCCGAAATGAAAAACTGTTTTTT,CASSLWAQGRNEKLFF
TRBV7-2,.,TRBD1,TRBJ1-1,TGTGCCAGCAGCTCGCCGGGACAGTACACTGAAGCTTTCTTT,CASSSPGQYTEAFF
TRBV2,.,.,TRBJ1-2,TGTGCCAGCAGTGAAGATACAGGGCAGATATATGGCTACACCTTC,CASSEDTGQIYGYTF
TRBV4-3,.,TRBD1,TRBJ2-7,TGCGCCAGCAGTCCCGGGACAGGGTTCTACGAGCAGTACTTC,CASSPGTGFYEQYF
TRBV7-8,.,TRBD2,TRBJ2-3,TGTGCCAGCAGCCGCGGGGGTCGCAGCACAGATACGCAGTATTTT,CASSRGGRSTDTQYF
TRBV4-1,.,.,TRBJ2-5,TGCGCCAGCAGCCAAGATTCGACTAGGCAAGAGACCCAGTACTTC,CASSQDSTRQETQYF
TRBV6-4,.,.,TRBJ2-1,TGTGCCAGCAGCGTCTCCCAGGGGTCCAATGAGCAGTTCTTC,CASSVSQGSNEQFF
TRBV7-9,.,TRBD1,TRBJ1-6,TGTGCCAGCACCCAAGGGACAGGGGGGAATTCACCCCTCCACTTT,CASTQGTGGNSPLHF
TRBV5-5,.,.,TRBJ2-2,TGTGCCAGCAGCCGTGACCGGATTAGCACCGGGGAGCTGTTTTTT,CASSRDRISTGELFF
TRBV6-6,.,.,TRBJ2-5,TGTGCCAGCAGTTACCCACGGGACTCCTGGAAAGAGACCCAGTACTTC,CASSYPRDSWKETQYF
TRBV7-9,.,.,TRBJ1-2,TGTGCCAGCAGCTTAAACCTACCGACATATGGCTACACCTTC,CASSLNLPTYGYTF
TRBV5-1,.,.,TRBJ1-2,TGCGCCAGCAGCCAAGGGACAAGGGGGACTAACTATGGCTACACCTTC,CASSQGTRGTNYGYTF